What follows are 30 T cell receptor beta chains derived from one specimen sequenced in a study of blood T cell repertoires in COVID-19. Data came from immunoSEQ multiplex PCR; TCRdb stores just in-frame clones and leaves some out. There are about 97,000 clones in the sample; 70% to 85% occur only once, and approximately 9.6% lies in the top ten. The sample comprised peripheral blood. The receptors here all came from a man aged 55 to 70 with active or convalescent COVID-19.

The chain links TRBV5-4 to TRBJ2-5; D is perhaps TRBD2 (6 bases). Germline CDR1 reads SGHNT; CDR2 reads YYREEE (reference sequence). The CDR3 consists of 12 residues. The V end lost 2 bases, the J end lost 5 bases, and 7 bases lay between the germline ends. CDR3 bases: TGTGCCAGCAGCTTTGGGGGGGAGACCCAGTACTTC. Translated: CASSFGGETQYF.

This rearrangement joins TRBV6-5 to TRBJ1-2, with 11 bases matching TRBD1. Germline V gene sequence: CDR1 MNHEY, CDR2 SVGAGI. The CDR3 is made up of 12 amino acids. V was pared by 4 bases and J by 14 bases, with 6 bases of the junction left unmatched. The CDR3 reads CASSLGQGVYTF. CDR3 sequence (DNA): TGTGCCAGCAGTTTGGGACAGGGGGTGTATACCTTC.

The genes are TRBV11-1 and TRBJ2-7; D is perhaps TRBD2 (5 bases). V was pared by 5 bases and J by 5 bases, with 13 bases between. The CDR3 length is 13 residues. Germline V gives CDR1 SGHAT, CDR2 FQDESV (reference sequence). CDR3 sequence: CASSILVTHEQYF. Written as DNA, the CDR3 is TGTGCCAGCAGCATACTAGTTACTCACGAGCAGTACTTC.

This clone is a singleton in its sample. The genes are TRBV28 and TRBJ2-7, with 9 bases lining up with TRBD1. Trimming took 6 bases from V and 2 from J; bases not matched to a gene: 5. This CDR3 has 14 amino acids. CDR1 and CDR2 (germline): MDHEN, SYDVKM. CDR3 sequence (DNA): TGTGCCAGCAGGGGGACAGGGAGGACCTACGAGCAGTACTTC. As protein: CASRGTGRTYEQYF.

The rearrangement uses TRBV9 and TRBJ2-7, with D possibly being TRBD1 (6 bases). The V gene lost 2 bases and the J gene lost 4 bases, with 16 bases spanning the gap. The CDR3 loop spans 15 amino acids. Germline CDR1 and CDR2: SGDLS and YYNGEE. The CDR3 is CASSVSPDSPYEQYF. CDR3 in DNA: TGTGCCAGCAGCGTCTCCCCGGACAGTCCTTACGAGCAGTACTTC. Using reference TRBV9 and TRBJ2-7 for the parts outside the CDR3, the full variable domain is DSGVTQTPKHLITATGQRVTLRCSPRSGDLSVYWYQQSLDQGLQFLIQYYNGEERAKGNILERFSAQQFPDLHSELNLSSLELGDSALYFCASSVSPDSPYEQYFGPGTRLTVT.

The chain couples TRBV2 to TRBJ2-1, with TRBD2 matching 14 bases. With 4 bases clipped from V and 10 bases from J, the junction kept 6 bases outside the gene matches. Per germline, CDR1 SNHLY and CDR2 FYNNEI. This CDR3 has 15 residues. CDR3 protein: CASSGLAGGAGEQFF. DNA of the CDR3: TGTGCCAGCAGTGGACTAGCGGGAGGGGCTGGGGAGCAGTTCTTC.

This clone turned up a few times. This rearrangement joins TRBV9 to TRBJ2-1; 7 bases are shared with TRBD2. Germline values: CDR1 SGDLS, CDR2 YYNGEE. J was trimmed by 4 bases and V by 0 bases; bases with no gene match: 10. The CDR3 consists of 17 residues. CDR3: CASSVAGSLAVYNEQFF. Here the CDR3 DNA reads TGTGCCAGCAGCGTAGCAGGTAGTCTAGCGGTTTACAATGAGCAGTTCTTC.

The genes are TRBV2 and TRBJ2-3; TRBD2 aligns across 14 bases. This CDR3 is 16 amino acids long. Per the germline V gene, CDR1 is SNHLY and CDR2 is FYNNEI. V gave up 7 bases and J gave up 3 bases; unmatched junction bases: 6. The DNA of the CDR3 is TGTGCCAGCACCTGGACTAGCGGGAGGAGGACAGATACGCAGTATTTT. Translating gives CASTWTSGRRTDTQYF.

The chain recombines TRBV14 with TRBJ1-2, with 9 bases lining up with TRBD1. Germline V gives CDR1 SGHDN, CDR2 FVKESK. V shed 0 bases and J 8 bases; nucleotides not matched to a gene: 10. This CDR3 spans 16 amino acids. DNA of the CDR3: TGTGCCAGCAGCCAAGATAGGGGACAGGGACTGGGAGGCTACACCTTC. Translated: CASSQDRGQGLGGYTF.

The rearrangement joins TRBV6-5 to TRBJ1-2; tentative D call: TRBD1 (5 bases). CDR1 and CDR2 (germline): MNHEY, SVGAGI. V was trimmed by 5 bases and J by 7 bases, leaving 14 bases between them. CDR3 size: 13 residues. The CDR3 reads CASSRGGEGGYTF. CDR3 DNA: TGTGCCAGCAGTCGGGGAGGGGAGGGTGGCTACACCTTC.

V gene TRBV2 combines with J gene TRBJ2-3; D gene ambiguous. The CDR3 length is 16 residues. V was trimmed by 1 base and J by 2 bases, leaving 13 bases between them. Germline-derived CDR1 and CDR2 are SNHLY and FYNNEI. This CDR3 is CASSEDRLRLTDTQYF. The CDR3 coding sequence is TGTGCCAGCAGTGAAGATCGGTTGCGGCTCACAGATACGCAGTATTTT.

The gene calls are TRBV5-6 and TRBJ2-1, with a weak D call TRBD1 (6 bases). Germline V gives CDR1 SGHDT, CDR2 YYEEEE. V lost 1 base and J lost 7, with 18 bases in between. The CDR3 loop spans 16 amino acids. CDR3 in amino acids: CASSLSWGLGENEQFF. The CDR3 DNA is TGTGCCAGCAGCTTGTCCTGGGGGCTGGGGGAGAATGAGCAGTTCTTC.

CDR3 sequence (DNA): TGTGCCAGCAGCTCCCACGGGGGAAGCGGGCAGTTCTTC. This sequence encodes CASSSHGGSGQFF. The genes are TRBV3-1 (or the pseudogene TRBV3-2) and TRBJ2-1, with D possibly matching TRBD2 (6 bases). The germline V gene encodes CDR1 LGHDT and CDR2 YNNKEL (reference sequence). This CDR3 region has 13 residues. Trimming left V 5 bases short and J 12 bases short, with 17 bases between.

There are a few counts of this clone. The chain employs TRBV7-9 and TRBJ2-2; D possibly corresponds to TRBD2 (5 bases). This CDR3 is built from 14 residues. Looked up from germline, CDR1 is SEHNR and CDR2 is FQNEAQ (reference sequence). Trimming shortened V by 5 bases and J by 6 bases, and 13 bases separated the two germline ends. CDR3 in amino acids: CASSPAGISGELFF. The CDR3 DNA follows: TGTGCCAGCAGCCCCGCCGGGATCTCCGGGGAGCTGTTTTTT.

J is TRBJ2-1 and V is TRBV5-1; 7 bases are shared with TRBD1. Per the germline V gene, CDR1 is SGHRS and CDR2 is YFSETQ. CDR3 size: 15 residues. V lost 1 base and J lost 0; bases outside the gene matches: 1. The CDR3 region has the DNA TGCGCCAGCAGCTTGAGGACAGGCTCCTACAATGAGCAGTTCTTC. It encodes CASSLRTGSYNEQFF.

The rearrangement uses TRBV11-2 and TRBJ2-3; D is uncertain. Germline V CDR1 and CDR2: SGHAT, FQNNGV. Trimming pared 4 bases from V and 2 bases from J, leaving 7 bases between. The CDR3 has 13 amino acids. The CDR3 is CASSSFPTDTQYF. The CDR3 DNA sequence: TGTGCCAGCAGCTCCTTTCCCACAGATACGCAGTATTTT. Full variable domain (missing parts from reference TRBV11-2 and TRBJ2-3): EAGVAQSPRYKIIEKRQSVAFWCNPISGHATLYWYQQILGQGPKLLIQFQNNGVVDDSQLPKDRFSAERLKGVDSTLKIQPAKLEDSAVYLCASSSFPTDTQYFGPGTRLTVL.

V gene TRBV5-1 combines with J gene TRBJ1-6; no definite D call. Germline V gives CDR1 SGHRS, CDR2 YFSETQ. The CDR3 runs to 14 residues. The germline V and J ends were trimmed by 0 bases and 6 bases, with 7 bases remaining between them. CDR3 in amino acids: CASSLEHLNSPLHF. DNA of the CDR3: TGCGCCAGCAGCTTGGAACACCTTAATTCACCCCTCCACTTT. Combining the CDR3 with reference TRBV5-1 and TRBJ1-6 gives the whole variable domain KAGVTQTPRYLIKTRGQQVTLSCSPISGHRSVSWYQQTPGQGLQFLFEYFSETQRNKGNFPGRFSGRQFSNSRSEMNVSTLELGDSALYLCASSLEHLNSPLHFGNGTRLTVT.

The chain links TRBV30 to TRBJ1-4, with 9 nucleotides matching TRBD1. CDR3 length: 12 residues. V was clipped by 3 bases and J by 13 bases; unmatched bases: 6. CDR1 is GTSNPN and CDR2 is SVGIG in the germline V gene (reference sequence). The CDR3 region is CAWRETGGSLFF. As DNA, the CDR3 is TGTGCCTGGAGGGAGACAGGGGGGTCACTGTTTTTT.

The genes are TRBV29-1 and TRBJ1-2; 9 bases line up with TRBD1. Germline V gene lookup returns CDR1 SQVTM and CDR2 ANQGSEA. The CDR3 sequence is 16 residues long. Trimming cost V 4 bases and J 1 base; bases outside gene matches: 10. DNA for the CDR3: TGCAGCGTTGGGTTACAGGGGGCGTGGGATAACTATGGCTACACCTTC. Protein: CSVGLQGAWDNYGYTF.

This clone was recorded at least ten times. This sequence joins TRBV4-1 and TRBJ1-4; D may be TRBD1 (6 bases). The CDR3 spans 17 residues. Germline assignment: CDR1 MGHRA and CDR2 YSYEKL. With 4 bases removed from V and 6 bases from J, the gap between germline ends came to 21 bases. Written as DNA, the CDR3 is TGCGCCAGCAGCCTCAACCCGTTGGGGGCGTCGGATGAAAAACTGTTTTTT. It specifies CASSLNPLGASDEKLFF.

The chain links TRBV9 to TRBJ2-2; perhaps TRBD1 as D (7 bases). Trimming pared 4 bases from V and 7 bases from J, leaving 23 bases between. This CDR3 contains 17 residues. Germline CDR1 is SGDLS and CDR2 is YYNGEE. This CDR3 is CASSFTRGTAKGGELFF. In DNA form, the CDR3 reads TGTGCCAGCAGCTTCACGCGCGGGACAGCCAAGGGCGGGGAGCTGTTTTTT.

A note on this clone: The junction does not match germline at one end; this may be a read error. V and J are TRBV24-1 and TRBJ1-2; 7 bases fit TRBD1. Germline CDR1 reads KGHDR; CDR2 reads SFDVKD. This CDR3 spans 17 amino acids. The chain's CDR3 is CATSEPSGTVNSYRYTF. CDR3 DNA: TGTGCCACCAGTGAGCCATCCGGGACAGTTAACTCCTATCGCTACACCTTC.

The V and J genes are TRBV13 and TRBJ2-3; 10 bases match TRBD1. The CDR3 runs to 22 residues. V shed 5 bases, J shed 2 bases, and the junction held 25 bases outside the gene matches. Germline V gene lookup returns CDR1 PRHDT and CDR2 FYEKMQ (reference sequence). CDR3 coding DNA: TGTGCCAGCAGCGCCCAAAGACAGGGGGCGCTTATGACCAAAAGGCACACAGATACGCAGTATTTT. This sequence encodes CASSAQRQGALMTKRHTDTQYF.

This rearrangement joins TRBV4-3 to TRBJ1-2; tentatively, D is TRBD1 (6 bases). V gave up 4 bases and J gave up 1 base, with 10 bases separating them. Germline loops: CDR1 LGHNA, CDR2 YSLEER. The CDR3 has 14 residues. The CDR3 loop is CASSPGQSNYGYTF. The CDR3 coding sequence is TGCGCCAGCAGCCCTGGACAGAGTAACTATGGCTACACCTTC.

This clone has a single count. The chain is built from TRBV27 and TRBJ1-1, with 8 nucleotides matching TRBD1. After removal of 2 bases from V and 3 bases from J, the junction contained 5 bases not matched to a gene. In germline, CDR1 is MNHEY, CDR2 SMNVEV (reference sequence). This CDR3 contains 15 residues. CDR3 in DNA: TGTGCCAGCAGTTTACAGGGGGCGGGATACACTGAAGCTTTCTTT. Translated, it gives CASSLQGAGYTEAFF.

The V call is TRBV19, the J call TRBJ1-5; D ambiguous. CDR1 LNHDA and CDR2 SQIVND come from the germline V gene (reference sequence). The length of the CDR3 is 13 residues. V gave up 6 bases and J gave up 11 bases, with 17 bases separating them. The CDR3 sequence is CASSARGTATQHF. The CDR3 DNA sequence: TGTGCCAGTAGCGCTCGGGGAACCGCAACCCAGCATTTT.

The V gene is TRBV6-5, the J gene TRBJ2-7, with TRBD2 matching 7 bases. V shed 7 bases and J 4 bases; nucleotides not matched to a gene: 7. CDR1 is MNHEY, CDR2 SVGAGI, per germline. The CDR3 is 13 residues long. CDR3 sequence reads: CASKTGGRYEQYF. DNA for the CDR3: TGTGCCAGCAAAACGGGCGGGAGATACGAGCAGTACTTC.

This chain uses TRBV18 with TRBJ2-7; possibly TRBD1 for D (5 bases). V shed 5 bases and J shed 3 bases, with 17 bases lying between them. The length of the CDR3 is 15 residues. CDR1 is KGHSH, CDR2 LQKENI, per germline. The DNA for the CDR3 is TGTGCCAGCTCATATTCCCAAGACAGAGACTACGAGCAGTACTTC. Amino acids: CASSYSQDRDYEQYF.

This sequence joins TRBV6-5 and TRBJ2-1; possibly TRBD1 for D (5 bases). In germline, CDR1 is MNHEY, CDR2 SVGAGI. The CDR3 spans 11 residues. Trimming removed 8 bases from V and 9 bases from J, with 11 bases in between. The CDR3 region has the DNA TGTGCCAGCCAGTTAAGGGGTGAGCAGTTCTTC. Protein: CASQLRGEQFF.

This clone was counted once. The genes are TRBV6-2 or TRBV6-3 and TRBJ2-2, with TRBD2 identical over 7 bases. Germline V CDR1 and CDR2: MNHEY, SVGEGT. V was pared by 2 bases and J by 5 bases, with 8 bases of the junction left unmatched. The CDR3 runs to 16 residues. The CDR3, as DNA: TGTGCCAGCAGTTACGGGGGGAGCGGGATGACCGGGGAGCTGTTTTTT. Amino acids: CASSYGGSGMTGELFF.